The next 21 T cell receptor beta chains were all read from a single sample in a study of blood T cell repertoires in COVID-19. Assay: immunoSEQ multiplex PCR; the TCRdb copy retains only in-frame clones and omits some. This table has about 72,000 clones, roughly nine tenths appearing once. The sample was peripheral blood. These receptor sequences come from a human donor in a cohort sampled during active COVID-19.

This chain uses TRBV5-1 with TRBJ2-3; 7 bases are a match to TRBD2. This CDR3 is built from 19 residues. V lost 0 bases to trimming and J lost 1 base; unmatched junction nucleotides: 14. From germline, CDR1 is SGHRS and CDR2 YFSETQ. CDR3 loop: CASSLVAMGGFEGTDTQYF. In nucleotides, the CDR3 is TGCGCCAGCAGCTTGGTGGCTATGGGGGGGTTCGAAGGCACAGATACGCAGTATTTT.

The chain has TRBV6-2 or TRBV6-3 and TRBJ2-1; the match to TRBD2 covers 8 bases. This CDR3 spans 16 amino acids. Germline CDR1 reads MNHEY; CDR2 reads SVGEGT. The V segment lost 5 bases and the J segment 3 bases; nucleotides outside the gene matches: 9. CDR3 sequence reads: CASSDLSGRVYNEQFF. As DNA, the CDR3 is TGTGCCAGCAGTGATCTGAGCGGGAGAGTCTACAATGAGCAGTTCTTC.

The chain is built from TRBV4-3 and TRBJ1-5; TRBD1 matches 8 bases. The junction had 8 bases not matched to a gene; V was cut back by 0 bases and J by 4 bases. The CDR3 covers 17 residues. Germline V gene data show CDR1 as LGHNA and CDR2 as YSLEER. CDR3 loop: CASSQDLETGANQPQHF. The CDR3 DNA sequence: TGCGCCAGCAGCCAAGATTTGGAGACAGGGGCAAATCAGCCCCAGCATTTT.

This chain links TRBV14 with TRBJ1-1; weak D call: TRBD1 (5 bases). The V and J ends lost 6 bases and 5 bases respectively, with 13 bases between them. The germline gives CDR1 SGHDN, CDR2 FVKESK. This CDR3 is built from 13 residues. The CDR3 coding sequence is TGTGCCAGCAGAGCGACAGTACTTACTGAAGCTTTCTTT. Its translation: CASRATVLTEAFF.

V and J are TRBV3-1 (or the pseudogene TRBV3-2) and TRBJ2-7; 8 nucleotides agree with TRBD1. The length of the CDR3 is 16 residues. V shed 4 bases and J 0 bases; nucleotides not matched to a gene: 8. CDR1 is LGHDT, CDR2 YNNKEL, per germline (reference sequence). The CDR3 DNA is TGTGCCAGCAGCCCTGGACCCGGGACAGGCTCCTACGAGCAGTACTTC. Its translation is CASSPGPGTGSYEQYF.

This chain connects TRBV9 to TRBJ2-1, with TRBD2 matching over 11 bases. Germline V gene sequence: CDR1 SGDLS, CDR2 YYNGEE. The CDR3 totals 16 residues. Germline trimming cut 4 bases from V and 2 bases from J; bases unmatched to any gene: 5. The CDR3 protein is CASSLRLAGPYNEQFF. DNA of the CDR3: TGTGCCAGCAGCTTGAGACTAGCGGGACCCTACAATGAGCAGTTCTTC.

The CDR3, as DNA: TGTGCCAGCAGCTTAGTTGGAGGGAGGGTCGTTTTGGGGGAGCTGTTTTTT. It codes for CASSLVGGRVVLGELFF. The genes are TRBV7-8 and TRBJ2-2, with 7 bases that match TRBD2. Trimming cost V 1 base and J 8 bases; bases outside gene matches: 13. Germline CDR1 reads SGHVS; CDR2 reads FQNEAQ. The CDR3 consists of 17 residues.

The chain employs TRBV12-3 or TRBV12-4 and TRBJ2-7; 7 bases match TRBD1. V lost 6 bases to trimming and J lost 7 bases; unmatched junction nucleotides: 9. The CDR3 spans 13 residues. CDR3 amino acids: CASRGDRVGEQYF. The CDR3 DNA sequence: TGTGCCAGCAGGGGCGACAGGGTTGGGGAGCAGTACTTC.

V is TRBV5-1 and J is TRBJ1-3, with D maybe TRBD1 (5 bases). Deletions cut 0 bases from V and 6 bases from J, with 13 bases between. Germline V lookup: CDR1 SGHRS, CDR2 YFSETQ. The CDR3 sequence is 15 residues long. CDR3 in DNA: TGCGCCAGCAGCTTGGAAGTCGCAGGGCCAAACACCATATATTTT. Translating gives CASSLEVAGPNTIYF.

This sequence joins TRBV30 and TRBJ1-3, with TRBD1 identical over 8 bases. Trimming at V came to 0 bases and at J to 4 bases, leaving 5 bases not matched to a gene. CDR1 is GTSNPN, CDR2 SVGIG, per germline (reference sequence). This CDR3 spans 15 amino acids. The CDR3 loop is CAWSVPRTGGNTIYF. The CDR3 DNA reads TGTGCCTGGAGTGTACCTCGGACAGGGGGAAACACCATATATTTT.

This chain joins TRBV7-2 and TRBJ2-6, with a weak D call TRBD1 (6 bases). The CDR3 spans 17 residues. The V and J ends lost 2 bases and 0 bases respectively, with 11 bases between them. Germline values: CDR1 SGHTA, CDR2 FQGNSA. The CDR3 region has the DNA TGTGCCAGCAGCTTACGAAGACAGGCCTCTGGGGCCAACGTCCTGACTTTC. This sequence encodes CASSLRRQASGANVLTF. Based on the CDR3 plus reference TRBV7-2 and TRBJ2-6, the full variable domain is GAGVSQSPSNKVTEKGKDVELRCDPISGHTALYWYRQSLGQGLEFLIYFQGNSAPDKSGLPSDRFSAERTGGSVSTLTIQRTQQEDSAVYLCASSLRRQASGANVLTFGAGSRLTVL.

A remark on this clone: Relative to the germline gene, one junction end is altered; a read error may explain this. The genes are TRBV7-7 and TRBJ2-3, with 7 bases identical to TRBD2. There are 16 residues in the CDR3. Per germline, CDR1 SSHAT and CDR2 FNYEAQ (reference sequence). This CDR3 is CASSFGGLDSPDTQYF. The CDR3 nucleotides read TGTGCTAGCAGCTTCGGTGGACTAGACTCACCAGATACGCAGTATTTT.

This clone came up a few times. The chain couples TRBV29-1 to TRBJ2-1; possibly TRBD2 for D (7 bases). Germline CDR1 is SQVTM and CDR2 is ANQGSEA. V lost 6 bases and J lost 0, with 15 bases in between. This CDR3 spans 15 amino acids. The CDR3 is CSVARGRVSYNEQFF. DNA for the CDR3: TGCAGCGTCGCAAGGGGGAGGGTCTCCTACAATGAGCAGTTCTTC.

The CDR3 reads CASSEPGDYEQYF. The CDR3 DNA follows: TGTGCCAGCAGTGAGCCCGGGGACTACGAGCAGTACTTC. This chain joins TRBV25-1 and TRBJ2-7; possibly TRBD2 for D (5 bases). CDR1 is MGHDK and CDR2 is SYGVNS in the germline V gene. The CDR3 has 13 amino acids. V shed 3 bases and J shed 3 bases, with 9 bases lying between them.

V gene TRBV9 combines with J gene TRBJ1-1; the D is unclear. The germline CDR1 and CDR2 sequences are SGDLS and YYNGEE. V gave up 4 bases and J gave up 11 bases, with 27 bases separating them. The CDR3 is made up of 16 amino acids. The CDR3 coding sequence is TGTGCCAGCAGCCCAGGAGGTACAGATACACACGTCGGGGCTTTCTTT. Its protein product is CASSPGGTDTHVGAFF.

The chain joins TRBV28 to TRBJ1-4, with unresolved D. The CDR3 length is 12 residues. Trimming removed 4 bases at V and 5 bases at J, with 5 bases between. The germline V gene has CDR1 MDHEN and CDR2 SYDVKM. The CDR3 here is CASSYMNEKLFF. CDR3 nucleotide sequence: TGTGCCAGCAGTTATATGAATGAAAAACTGTTTTTT.

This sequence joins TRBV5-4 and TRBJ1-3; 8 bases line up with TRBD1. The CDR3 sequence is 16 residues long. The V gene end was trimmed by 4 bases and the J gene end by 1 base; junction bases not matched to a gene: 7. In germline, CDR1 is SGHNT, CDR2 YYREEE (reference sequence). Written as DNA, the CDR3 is TGTGCCAGCAGCCCGGACAGGGCGTTGTCTGGAAACACCATATATTTT. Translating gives CASSPDRALSGNTIYF.

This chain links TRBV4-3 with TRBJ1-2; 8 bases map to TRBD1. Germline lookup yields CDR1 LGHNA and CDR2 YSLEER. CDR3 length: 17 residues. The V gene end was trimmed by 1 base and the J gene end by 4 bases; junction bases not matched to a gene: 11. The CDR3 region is CASSQGSAGGEGYGYTF. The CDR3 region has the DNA TGCGCCAGCAGCCAAGGATCTGCAGGGGGCGAGGGCTATGGCTACACCTTC.

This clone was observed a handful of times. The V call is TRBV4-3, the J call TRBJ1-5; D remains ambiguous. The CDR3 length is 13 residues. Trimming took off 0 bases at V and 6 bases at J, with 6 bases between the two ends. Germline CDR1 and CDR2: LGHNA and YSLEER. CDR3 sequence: CASSQEVAQPQHF. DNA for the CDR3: TGCGCCAGCAGCCAAGAAGTAGCTCAGCCCCAGCATTTT.

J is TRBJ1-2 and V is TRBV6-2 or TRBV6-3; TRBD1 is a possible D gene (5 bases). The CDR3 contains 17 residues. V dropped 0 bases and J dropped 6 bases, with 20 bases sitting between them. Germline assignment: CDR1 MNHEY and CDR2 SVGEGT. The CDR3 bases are TGTGCCAGCAGTTACTCGTACCAGGGAGGTGAATTGCATGGCTACACCTTC. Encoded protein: CASSYSYQGGELHGYTF.

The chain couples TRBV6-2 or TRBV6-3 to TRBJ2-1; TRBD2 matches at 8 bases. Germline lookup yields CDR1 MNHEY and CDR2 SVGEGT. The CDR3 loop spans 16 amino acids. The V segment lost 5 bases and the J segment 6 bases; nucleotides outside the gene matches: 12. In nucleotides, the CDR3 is TGTGCCAGCAGTACCGGTCGACTAGCGAGGGGCAATGAGCAGTTCTTC. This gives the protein CASSTGRLARGNEQFF.